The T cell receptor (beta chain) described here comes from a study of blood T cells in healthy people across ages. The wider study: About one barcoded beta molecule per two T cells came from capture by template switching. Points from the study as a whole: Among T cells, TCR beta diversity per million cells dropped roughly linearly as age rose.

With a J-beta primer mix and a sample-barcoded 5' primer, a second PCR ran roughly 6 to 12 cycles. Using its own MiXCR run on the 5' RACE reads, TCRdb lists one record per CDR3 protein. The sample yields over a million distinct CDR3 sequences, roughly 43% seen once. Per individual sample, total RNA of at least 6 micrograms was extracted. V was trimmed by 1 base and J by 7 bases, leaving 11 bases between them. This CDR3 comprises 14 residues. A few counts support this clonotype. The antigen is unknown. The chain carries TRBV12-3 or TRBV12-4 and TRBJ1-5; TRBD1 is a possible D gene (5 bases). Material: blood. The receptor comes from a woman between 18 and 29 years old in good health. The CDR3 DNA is TGTGCCAGCAGTTTAGGTGGGGCGAGGCAGCCCCAGCATTTT. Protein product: CASSLGGARQPQHF.